Listed below are T cell receptor beta chains from one sample, sequenced in a study of T cell responses to AZD1222 COVID-19 vaccine. Assay: immunoSEQ multiplex PCR; the TCRdb copy retains only in-frame clones and omits some. Of around 180,000 clones listed, 87% are singletons. Source: peripheral blood, taken on day 0 of MenACWY control vaccination. The receptor set was obtained from an adult in good health. The CDR3 runs from the conserved cysteine through the conserved F or W. Each record gives: J gene, clone size, V gene, D gene, CDR3 DNA, CDR3 protein. The D gene is left open where the match is weak. Some rows have no size entry. The others give once, few or many, or a class for an expanded clone.

j_gene: TRBJ1-1
abundance: .
v_gene: TRBV20-1
d_gene: TRBD1
CDR3nt: TGCAGCACAGGGGTGAACACTGAAGCTTTCTTT
CDR3aa: CSTGVNTEAFF

j_gene: TRBJ2-7
abundance: .
v_gene: TRBV28
d_gene: .
CDR3nt: TGTGCCAGCTCTCTCGGGGCGGAAGCGTGGGAGCAGTACTTC
CDR3aa: CASSLGAEAWEQYF

j_gene: TRBJ1-1
abundance: .
v_gene: TRBV15
d_gene: .
CDR3nt: TGTGCCACCAGCAGATCGTTCAGGCCGGACACTGAAGCTTTCTTT
CDR3aa: CATSRSFRPDTEAFF

j_gene: TRBJ2-7
abundance: once
v_gene: TRBV6-5
d_gene: .
CDR3nt: TGTGCCAGCAGTTACTCGAGGGGGGGGTACGAGCAGTACTTC
CDR3aa: CASSYSRGGYEQYF

j_gene: TRBJ1-5
abundance: .
v_gene: TRBV19
d_gene: .
CDR3nt: TGTGCCAGTAGGGACCCGAGGAGGGGCCTTAATCAGCCCCAGCATTTT
CDR3aa: CASRDPRRGLNQPQHF

j_gene: TRBJ2-1
abundance: .
v_gene: TRBV4-2
d_gene: TRBD2
CDR3nt: TGTGCCAGCAGCCAAGATGGGGAAGCGGGGGCTTACAATGAGCAGTTCTTC
CDR3aa: CASSQDGEAGAYNEQFF

j_gene: TRBJ2-1
abundance: .
v_gene: TRBV10-1
d_gene: TRBD1
CDR3nt: TGCGCCAGCCGGGGACAGAGCTCCTACAATGAGCAGTTCTTC
CDR3aa: CASRGQSSYNEQFF

j_gene: TRBJ2-3
abundance: .
v_gene: TRBV5-1
d_gene: TRBD2
CDR3nt: TGCGCCAGCAGCTTCGGTCTAGCGGACAACACAGATACGCAGTATTTT
CDR3aa: CASSFGLADNTDTQYF

j_gene: TRBJ2-3
abundance: .
v_gene: TRBV21-1
d_gene: .
CDR3nt: TGTGCCAGCAGCAGGGCAGATACGCAGTATTTT
CDR3aa: CASSRADTQYF

j_gene: TRBJ1-2
abundance: .
v_gene: TRBV27
d_gene: .
CDR3nt: TGTGCCAGCAGTTTATCATATGGCTACACCTTC
CDR3aa: CASSLSYGYTF

j_gene: TRBJ2-2
abundance: few
v_gene: TRBV7-2
d_gene: .
CDR3nt: TGTGCCAGCAGCTTCCCATCGTTTGGCACCGGGGAGCTGTTTTTT
CDR3aa: CASSFPSFGTGELFF

j_gene: TRBJ2-1
abundance: .
v_gene: TRBV19
d_gene: TRBD2
CDR3nt: TGTGCCAGTAGGACGATCGGGACTAGCGGGAGAAACTACAATGAGCAGTTCTTC
CDR3aa: CASRTIGTSGRNYNEQFF

j_gene: TRBJ2-7
abundance: .
v_gene: TRBV28
d_gene: TRBD1
CDR3nt: TGTGCCAGCAGTTTATACCAACCGGGACAGGGTTTCCACGAGCAGTACTTC
CDR3aa: CASSLYQPGQGFHEQYF

j_gene: TRBJ2-1
abundance: .
v_gene: TRBV24-1
d_gene: .
CDR3nt: TGTGCCACCAGTGGGAGTCCCCATGAGCAGTTCTTC
CDR3aa: CATSGSPHEQFF

j_gene: TRBJ1-5
abundance: few
v_gene: TRBV4-2
d_gene: .
CDR3nt: TGTGCCAGCAGCCAAGACGGGGGGTGGAATCAGCCCCAGCATTTT
CDR3aa: CASSQDGGWNQPQHF

j_gene: TRBJ1-2
abundance: .
v_gene: TRBV4-3
d_gene: .
CDR3nt: TGCGCCAGCAGCCAGGCCTTAGGGGCCGCTAACTATGGCTACACCTTC
CDR3aa: CASSQALGAANYGYTF

j_gene: TRBJ2-3
abundance: .
v_gene: TRBV7-9
d_gene: .
CDR3nt: TGTGCCAGCAGCGAGATGGGGACTAGCACAGATACGCAGTATTTT
CDR3aa: CASSEMGTSTDTQYF

j_gene: TRBJ2-7
abundance: .
v_gene: TRBV5-1
d_gene: .
CDR3nt: TGCGCCAGCAGCTGGAATCTCAGAGGGTACGAGCAGTACTTC
CDR3aa: CASSWNLRGYEQYF

j_gene: TRBJ1-4
abundance: .
v_gene: TRBV5-4
d_gene: TRBD1
CDR3nt: TGTGCCAGCAGCTTATGGGACAGGGATGAAAAACTGTTTTTT
CDR3aa: CASSLWDRDEKLFF

j_gene: TRBJ2-3
abundance: .
v_gene: TRBV3-1/TRBV3-2
d_gene: .
CDR3nt: TGTGCCAGCAGCCAAGTCCAGGGACGGGGCACAGATACGCAGTATTTT
CDR3aa: CASSQVQGRGTDTQYF

j_gene: TRBJ2-2
abundance: .
v_gene: TRBV4-1
d_gene: .
CDR3nt: TGCGCCAGCAGCCAAGGGGGTCTGATCACCGGGGAGCTGTTTTTT
CDR3aa: CASSQGGLITGELFF

j_gene: TRBJ2-2
abundance: .
v_gene: TRBV6-5
d_gene: .
CDR3nt: TGTGCCAGCAGTTACTCAGTCGGGGAGCTGTTTTTT
CDR3aa: CASSYSVGELFF

j_gene: TRBJ2-1
abundance: .
v_gene: TRBV30
d_gene: TRBD2
CDR3nt: TGTGCCTGGAGTGTCCTAGCGGGGTCCTACAATGAGCAGTTCTTC
CDR3aa: CAWSVLAGSYNEQFF

j_gene: TRBJ2-1
abundance: .
v_gene: TRBV28
d_gene: .
CDR3nt: TGTGCCAGCAGTTTGGGGGACCGCGGGGCTGATGAGCAGTTCTTC
CDR3aa: CASSLGDRGADEQFF

j_gene: TRBJ1-1
abundance: .
v_gene: TRBV28
d_gene: TRBD1
CDR3nt: TGTGCCAGCAGGGACAGGGGCGACACTGAAGCTTTCTTT
CDR3aa: CASRDRGDTEAFF

j_gene: TRBJ1-1
abundance: .
v_gene: TRBV15
d_gene: TRBD1
CDR3nt: TGTGCCACCAGCAGACGGACAGGGAACACTGAAGCTTTCTTT
CDR3aa: CATSRRTGNTEAFF

j_gene: TRBJ1-6
abundance: few
v_gene: TRBV19
d_gene: .
CDR3nt: TGTGCCAGTAGTATTGAGGGAAATGGTAACTCACCCCTCCACTTT
CDR3aa: CASSIEGNGNSPLHF

j_gene: TRBJ1-1
abundance: .
v_gene: TRBV30
d_gene: TRBD1
CDR3nt: TGTGCCTTCTTTCCGGGACAGGGAAGTTCTGAAGCTTTCTTT
CDR3aa: CAFFPGQGSSEAFF

j_gene: TRBJ1-1
abundance: .
v_gene: TRBV10-3
d_gene: .
CDR3nt: TGTGCCATCAGTGAGCAACCCACCACTGAAGCTTTCTTT
CDR3aa: CAISEQPTTEAFF

j_gene: TRBJ2-1
abundance: .
v_gene: TRBV11-2
d_gene: .
CDR3nt: TGTGCCAGCAGCTTAGGATCTGGGGGATACAATGAGCAGTTCTTC
CDR3aa: CASSLGSGGYNEQFF

j_gene: TRBJ2-7
abundance: .
v_gene: TRBV5-6
d_gene: .
CDR3nt: TGTGCCACTTCACCAGGTTCTTCACCCGAGCAGTACTTC
CDR3aa: CATSPGSSPEQYF

j_gene: TRBJ1-2
abundance: .
v_gene: TRBV29-1
d_gene: .
CDR3nt: TGCAGCGCAATTCAGGGATCCCTCTATGGCTACACCTTC
CDR3aa: CSAIQGSLYGYTF

j_gene: TRBJ2-2
abundance: .
v_gene: TRBV7-8
d_gene: .
CDR3nt: TGTGCCAGCAGCATAAACGTCAGGGGGGGCCCCACCGGGGAGCTGTTTTTT
CDR3aa: CASSINVRGGPTGELFF

j_gene: TRBJ2-7
abundance: .
v_gene: TRBV13
d_gene: .
CDR3nt: TGTGCCAGCAGCCCCCCGACTAGCTCCTACGAGCAGTACTTC
CDR3aa: CASSPPTSSYEQYF

j_gene: TRBJ2-1
abundance: .
v_gene: TRBV9
d_gene: .
CDR3nt: TGTGCCAGCAGCGTAGCGGGGGGCGGCTACAATGAGCAGTTCTTC
CDR3aa: CASSVAGGGYNEQFF

j_gene: TRBJ2-1
abundance: .
v_gene: TRBV6-5
d_gene: .
CDR3nt: TGTGCCAGCAGCTTGACTGGACTGGGCTACAATGAGCAGTTCTTC
CDR3aa: CASSLTGLGYNEQFF

j_gene: TRBJ1-1
abundance: .
v_gene: TRBV19
d_gene: .
CDR3nt: TGTGCCAGTAGTATAGTTGGGGGCTACACTGAAGCTTTCTTT
CDR3aa: CASSIVGGYTEAFF

j_gene: TRBJ2-1
abundance: .
v_gene: TRBV7-3
d_gene: TRBD2
CDR3nt: TGTGCCAGCAGCTACTCGACTAGCGGAGGTCCCAATGAGCAGTTCTTC
CDR3aa: CASSYSTSGGPNEQFF

j_gene: TRBJ2-3
abundance: .
v_gene: TRBV30
d_gene: .
CDR3nt: TGTGCCTGGACCCTAGGGACGGGAACAGATACGCAGTATTTT
CDR3aa: CAWTLGTGTDTQYF

j_gene: TRBJ2-3
abundance: .
v_gene: TRBV6-5
d_gene: .
CDR3nt: TGTGCCAGCACCCCGCCCACAGATACGCAGTATTTT
CDR3aa: CASTPPTDTQYF

j_gene: TRBJ2-5
abundance: .
v_gene: TRBV6-1
d_gene: .
CDR3nt: TGTGCCAGCAGTGAAGTCTGGAGCCAAGAGACCCAGTACTTC
CDR3aa: CASSEVWSQETQYF

j_gene: TRBJ2-7
abundance: .
v_gene: TRBV9
d_gene: TRBD2
CDR3nt: TGTGCCAGCAGCGTAGAGGAGGGACTAGCGAAGCAGTACTTC
CDR3aa: CASSVEEGLAKQYF

j_gene: TRBJ1-5
abundance: .
v_gene: TRBV19
d_gene: .
CDR3nt: TGTGCCTCTCACGCCGGGGCTCGCTATAGCAATCAGCCCCAGCATTTT
CDR3aa: CASHAGARYSNQPQHF

j_gene: TRBJ2-7
abundance: .
v_gene: TRBV6-6
d_gene: TRBD1
CDR3nt: TGTGCCAGCAGTTACCGGGACAGCTACGAGCAGTACTTC
CDR3aa: CASSYRDSYEQYF

j_gene: TRBJ2-2
abundance: .
v_gene: TRBV5-8
d_gene: .
CDR3nt: TGTGCCAGCAGCTTGGGAATGGGGACCCCGACCGGGGAGCTGTTTTTT
CDR3aa: CASSLGMGTPTGELFF

j_gene: TRBJ2-7
abundance: .
v_gene: TRBV12-3/TRBV12-4
d_gene: .
CDR3nt: TGTGCCAGCAGTACGGGGCTCTACGAGCAGTACTTC
CDR3aa: CASSTGLYEQYF

j_gene: TRBJ2-3
abundance: .
v_gene: TRBV27
d_gene: .
CDR3nt: TGTGCCAGCAGTGACCGACAGGCGACAGATACGCAGTATTTT
CDR3aa: CASSDRQATDTQYF

j_gene: TRBJ1-1
abundance: .
v_gene: TRBV9
d_gene: .
CDR3nt: TGTGCCAGCAGCGCTCCGGGCCCTCTGAACACTGAAGCTTTCTTT
CDR3aa: CASSAPGPLNTEAFF

j_gene: TRBJ2-2
abundance: .
v_gene: TRBV27
d_gene: TRBD1
CDR3nt: TGTGCCAGCAGTTTAGAACCGACAGGGGTGCACACCGGGGAGCTGTTTTTT
CDR3aa: CASSLEPTGVHTGELFF

j_gene: TRBJ1-1
abundance: .
v_gene: TRBV28
d_gene: TRBD1
CDR3nt: TGTGCCAGCAGTTTACCTGGGGACAGGGGAGCTTTCTTT
CDR3aa: CASSLPGDRGAFF

j_gene: TRBJ2-2
abundance: .
v_gene: TRBV6-5
d_gene: .
CDR3nt: TGTGCCAGCAGTTACGGGCAGGGTTTAGTCACCGGGGAGCTGTTTTTT
CDR3aa: CASSYGQGLVTGELFF

j_gene: TRBJ2-3
abundance: .
v_gene: TRBV11-3
d_gene: TRBD2
CDR3nt: TGTGCCAGCAGCTTCCGGGGGGGGACAGATACGCAGTATTTT
CDR3aa: CASSFRGGTDTQYF

j_gene: TRBJ1-2
abundance: .
v_gene: TRBV9
d_gene: .
CDR3nt: TGTGCCAGCAGCGCCCCCCCCGGCTATGGCTACACCTTC
CDR3aa: CASSAPPGYGYTF